This TCR beta chain was identified during a study of blood T cell repertoires in COVID-19. Study-level background: Material from acute and convalescent COVID-19 was sourced from the United States, Italy and Spain.

Assay: immunoSEQ multiplex PCR; the TCRdb copy retains only in-frame clones and omits some. The sample shows 200,000 to 300,000 clones, approximately 86% of them seen only once. The CDR3 sequence is 13 residues long. V shed 8 bases and J shed 1 base, with 11 bases lying between them. Germline V gives CDR1 LNHDA, CDR2 SQIVND (reference sequence). Source material: peripheral blood. The gene calls are TRBV19 and TRBJ1-1; weak D call: TRBD1 (5 bases). This TCR derives from a man aged 60-69 years who had recovered from COVID-19. CDR3 DNA sequence: TGTGCCAGTGCCGACAGCCAGAACACTGAAGCTTTCTTT. This codes for CASADSQNTEAFF.